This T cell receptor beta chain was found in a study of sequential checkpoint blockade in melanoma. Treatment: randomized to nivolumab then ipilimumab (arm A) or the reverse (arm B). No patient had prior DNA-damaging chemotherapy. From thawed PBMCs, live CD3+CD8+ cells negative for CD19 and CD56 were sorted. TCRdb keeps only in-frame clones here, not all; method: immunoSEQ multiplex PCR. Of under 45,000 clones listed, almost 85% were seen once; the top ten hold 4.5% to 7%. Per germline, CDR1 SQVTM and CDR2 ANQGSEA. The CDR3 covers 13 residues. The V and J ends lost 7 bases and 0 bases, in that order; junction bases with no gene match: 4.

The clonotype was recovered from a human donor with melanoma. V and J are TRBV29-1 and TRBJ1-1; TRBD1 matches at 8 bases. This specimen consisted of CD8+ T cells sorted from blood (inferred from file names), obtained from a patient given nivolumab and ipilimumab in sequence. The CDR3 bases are TGCAGCGCAGAGACAGGGGTGAACACTGAAGCTTTCTTT. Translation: CSAETGVNTEAFF.